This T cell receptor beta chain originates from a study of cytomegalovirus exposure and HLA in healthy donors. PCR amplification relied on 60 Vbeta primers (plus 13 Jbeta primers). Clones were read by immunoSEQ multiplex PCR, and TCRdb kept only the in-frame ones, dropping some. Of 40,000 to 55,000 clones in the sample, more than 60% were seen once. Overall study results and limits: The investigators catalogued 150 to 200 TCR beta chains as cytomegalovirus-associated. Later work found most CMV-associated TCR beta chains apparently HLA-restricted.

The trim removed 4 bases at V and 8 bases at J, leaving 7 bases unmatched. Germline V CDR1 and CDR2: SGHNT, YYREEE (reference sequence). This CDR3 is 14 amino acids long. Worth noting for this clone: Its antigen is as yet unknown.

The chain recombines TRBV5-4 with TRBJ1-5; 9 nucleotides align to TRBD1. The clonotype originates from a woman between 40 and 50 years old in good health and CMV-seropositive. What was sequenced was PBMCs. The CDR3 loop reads CASSTGTGLKPQHF. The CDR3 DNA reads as TGTGCCAGCAGCACCGGGACAGGGTTGAAGCCCCAGCATTTT. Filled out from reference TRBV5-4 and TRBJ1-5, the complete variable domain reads ETGVTQSPTHLIKTRGQQVTLRCSSQSGHNTVSWYQQALGQGPQFIFQYYREEENGRGNFPPRFSGLQFPNYSSELNVNALELDDSALYLCASSTGTGLKPQHFGDGTRLSIL.